This note documents a single T cell receptor beta chain sequence. Its specificity is unknown. This entry belongs to a study of naive and memory T cell subsets. Study conclusions and caveats: Both skin biopsy types reportedly yielded TCRs, tuberculin sites far more. Higher TCR numbers at tuberculin sites reflect T cell infiltration, per interpretation. Potentially, T cell activation and differentiation skew this RNA-based measurement.

Documented treatment: skin biopsy from PPD injection site in Mantoux-positive individual. Cells were not sorted; total RNA input targeted about 1 to 1000 ng. Skin biopsies came from PPD injection sites in Mantoux-positive individuals. Reverse transcription of blood and skin TCR RNA was primed at alpha and beta constant regions. TCRdb redid the calling of the UMI-ligation and nested PCR reads with MiXCR, one entry per CDR3 protein. The sample lists about 20,000 distinct CDR3 sequences; 8.5% to 10% were seen once. The clonotype was recovered from an adult in good health. The sequences come from skin, collected from a tuberculin skin test site.

The CDR3 DNA sequence: TGCGCCAGCAGCTCGACAGGACAGGCGATGCTACGACAGTACTTC. It is translated as CASSSTGQAMLRQYF. The V call is TRBV5-1, the J call TRBJ2-7, with 7 bases aligning to TRBD1. The CDR3 consists of 15 residues. Trimming at V came to 3 bases and at J to 10 bases, leaving 16 bases not matched to a gene. Looked up from germline, CDR1 is SGHRS and CDR2 is YFSETQ.